These 2 T cell receptor beta chains share one sample of origin, sequenced in a study of blood T cell repertoires in COVID-19. The assay was immunoSEQ multiplex PCR, and TCRdb's table has in-frame clones only and misses some. Altogether hundreds of thousands of clones are present, approximately 83% being singletons, with the ten largest covering roughly 1.9%. Source material: peripheral blood. The receptor set was obtained from a woman in her 30s who had recovered from COVID-19.

The chain has TRBV13 and TRBJ2-7; the match to TRBD2 covers 10 bases. The CDR3 runs 15 residues. Germline CDR1 reads PRHDT; CDR2 reads FYEKMQ (reference sequence). The V segment lost 5 bases and the J segment 4 bases; nucleotides outside the gene matches: 8. CDR3 loop: CASSSPSGSRYEQYF. The CDR3 bases are TGTGCCAGCAGCAGTCCTAGCGGGAGTCGGTACGAGCAGTACTTC.

The rearrangement links TRBV6-5 to TRBJ1-1; D gene ambiguous. CDR3 length equals 12 residues. Germline V lookup: CDR1 MNHEY, CDR2 SVGAGI. Trimming stripped 2 bases from V and 6 bases from J, with 7 bases between. CDR3 in DNA: TGTGCCAGCAGTTACGTCGGGTCTGAAGCTTTCTTT. Translating gives CASSYVGSEAFF.